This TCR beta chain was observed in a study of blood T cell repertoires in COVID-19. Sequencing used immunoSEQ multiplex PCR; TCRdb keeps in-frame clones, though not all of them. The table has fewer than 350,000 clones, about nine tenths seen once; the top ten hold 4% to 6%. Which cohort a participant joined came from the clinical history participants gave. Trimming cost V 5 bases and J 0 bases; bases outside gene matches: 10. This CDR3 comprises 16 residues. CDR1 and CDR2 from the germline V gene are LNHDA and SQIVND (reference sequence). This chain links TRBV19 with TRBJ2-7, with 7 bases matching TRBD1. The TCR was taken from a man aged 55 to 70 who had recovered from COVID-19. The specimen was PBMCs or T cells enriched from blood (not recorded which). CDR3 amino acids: CASSAPGTASSYEQYF. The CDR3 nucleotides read TGTGCCAGTAGTGCCCCCGGGACAGCCTCCTCCTACGAGCAGTACTTC.